The sequence of this TCR beta chain was determined in a study of OX40 agonist ivuxolimab in advanced cancers. About the study as a whole: The costimulatory receptor OX40 (CD134) was targeted by ivuxolimab, a fully human IgG2 agonistic monoclonal antibody. Intravenous ivuxolimab was administered to patients every 2 weeks at six dose levels: 0.01, 0.1, 0.3, 1.5, 3 and 10 mg/kg. Among the approximately 50 dose-escalation patients, some 19 had hepatocellular carcinoma, approximately 15 melanoma, 9 renal cell carcinoma and 9 head and neck cancer. In the dose-escalation cohort, around four fifths of patients were male, and the mean age was around 60 years, with a range of roughly 20 to 80. Patients were allowed to have had prior anti-PD-1, anti-PD-L1 or anti-CTLA-4 therapy, and approximately 40% of the dose-escalation patients had previously received checkpoint inhibitors. Partial responses occurred in three dose-escalation patients, of whom one had hepatocellular carcinoma and two had cutaneous melanoma. Peripheral TCRbeta sequencing aimed to test whether ivuxolimab altered TCR sequence diversity and caused clonal T-cell expansion. The paper covers the monotherapy dose-escalation part of the phase I ivuxolimab trial, which included N ≈ 50 patients.

Patients with a history of autoimmune disease or receiving systemic immunosuppression were excluded from the trial. Peripheral blood for TCR sequencing was collected from all dose cohorts at baseline, on cycle 4 day 1, and on cycle 7 day 1. The samples were drawn from a first-in-human, open-label, multicenter phase I dose-escalation trial of ivuxolimab. Adults with locally advanced or metastatic melanoma, renal cell, hepatocellular, or head and neck squamous cell carcinoma were enrolled in the trial. CD4+ and CD8+ T cells were sorted separately from peripheral blood before TCR sequencing. For sequencing of the TCRbeta CDR3 region, genomic DNA was extracted from the sorted cells. The immunoSEQ Assay was used for sequencing of TCRbeta CDR3 regions. This is the immuneACCESS table as TCRdb keeps it, with only in-frame sequences that have V and J called. A part of the clones is gone; compared with another copy, unresolved V genes explain less than half, and the rest is unexplained. This sample holds tens of thousands of clones; roughly 77% were observed only once. The ten largest clones represent 0.6% to 0.8% of the sample.

Overall study outcomes, separate from this receptor: Which antigens the clonally expanded peripheral T cells were specific for was not determined. Clonal expansion of both CD4+ and CD8+ blood T cells was observed from baseline to week 6 at doses 0.1 to 3.0 mg/kg. After ivuxolimab, CD8+ T cells had more expanded clones than CD4+ T cells on average. Low levels of normalized T-cell clonal expansion were also seen in some patients who did not respond. In the 0.1-3.0 mg/kg groups, partial responders had among the lowest normalized peripheral clonal expansion, particularly in CD8+ T cells.

The germline V end is reduced by 0 bases and the J end by 4 bases; junction bases left unmatched: 9. Its CDR3 holds 17 amino acids, cysteine through phenylalanine. The only DNA kept is the CDR3, 51 bases in frame from the first base. The germline V gene specifies KGHSH as CDR1 and LQKENI as CDR2. The table lists this clone with a few counts. Its antigen is still unknown. The record has no base qualities; no much larger clone is one base away. In this chain, TRBV18 is recombined with TRBJ1-3, with 7 bases in between that match TRBD1. The sequencing here drew on CD4+ or CD8+ T cells sorted from blood, taken in a trial of the OX40 agonist ivuxolimab. This sequence was found in an adult with an advanced solid tumor such as melanoma, head and neck, liver or kidney cancer. This receptor has the CDR3 CASSPPTGAVTGNTIYF. The nucleotides are TGTGCCAGCTCACCACCTACAGGGGCTGTTACAGGAAACACCATATATTTT.